This TCR beta chain was captured in a study of blood T cell repertoires in COVID-19. Overall study context: The study drew acute and convalescent COVID-19 samples from the United States, Italy and Spain. T cells, B-cell-depleted T cells, or PBMCs provided the cDNA or gDNA that served as material.

Per the original methods: Reference gene primer amplification gave nucleated cell count estimates. Assay used: immunoSEQ multiplex PCR; TCRdb lists only in-frame clones, some missing. From that table come the V and J calls and clone size; the DNA was used to work out D and trimming. The sample holds tens of thousands of clones, approximately 88% seen once. Germline V CDR1 and CDR2: SGHDT, YYEEEE. Deletions cut 0 bases from V and 7 bases from J, with 14 bases between. CDR3 length equals 15 residues. This sequence joins TRBV5-6 and TRBJ1-5, with D tentatively TRBD1 (5 bases). The specimen sequenced was peripheral blood. This TCR came from a man at least 80 years old with active or convalescent COVID-19. CDR3: CASSLGWGRGQPQHF. The CDR3 DNA follows: TGTGCCAGCAGCTTGGGTTGGGGGAGGGGACAGCCCCAGCATTTT.